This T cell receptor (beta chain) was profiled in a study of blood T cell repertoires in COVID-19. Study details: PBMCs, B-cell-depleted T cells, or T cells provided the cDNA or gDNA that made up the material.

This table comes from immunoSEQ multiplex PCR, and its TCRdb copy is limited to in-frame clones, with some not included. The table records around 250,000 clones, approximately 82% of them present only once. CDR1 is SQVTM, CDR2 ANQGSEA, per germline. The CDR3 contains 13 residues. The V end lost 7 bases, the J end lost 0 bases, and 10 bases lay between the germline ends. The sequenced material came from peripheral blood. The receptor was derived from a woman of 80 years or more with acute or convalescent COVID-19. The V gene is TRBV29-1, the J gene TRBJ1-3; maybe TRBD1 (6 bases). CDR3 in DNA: TGCAGCGGGACAGAAAACTCTGGAAACACCATATATTTT. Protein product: CSGTENSGNTIYF.